This T cell receptor beta chain stems from a study of blood T cells in healthy people across ages. The second PCR ran about 6 to 12 cycles with a sample-barcoded 5' primer and J-beta primers. TCRdb redid the calling of the 5' RACE reads with MiXCR, one entry per CDR3 protein. The sample lists almost 550,000 distinct CDR3 sequences, around 24% seen once, with 8.7% in the top ten. The table lists this clonotype with a few counts. This CDR3 has 16 residues. J lost 0 bases, V lost 4 bases, and 4 bases had no gene match. Germline V lookup: CDR1 SGHTS, CDR2 YDEGEE. These same records also appear under a second study, on T cells of mothers and their children. From that study: Each child gave a few million TCR beta CDR3 reads (each mother, over 10 million).

The J gene is TRBJ1-5, the V gene TRBV5-8; 10 bases are a match to TRBD1. This sequence originates from a boy aged 5-17 years in good health. Specimen: blood. DNA for the CDR3: TGTGCCAGCAGCCGGGACAGGGGAAATAGCAATCAGCCCCAGCATTTT. Protein product: CASSRDRGNSNQPQHF.